Listed below are T cell receptor beta chains from one sample, sequenced in a study of T cell responses to AZD1222 COVID-19 vaccine. Profiled with immunoSEQ multiplex PCR; TCRdb holds only in-frame clones, not every one. The data contain some 120,000 clones, approximately 90% of them singletons. The sequences come from peripheral blood, collected on day 0 of AZD1222 vaccination. All receptors derive from an adult in good health. Both conserved end residues are part of each CDR3. A D gene is named only where the DNA matches it firmly. Some rows have no size entry. The others give once, few or many, or a class for an expanded clone.

D,size,J,V,DNA,CDR3
NA,NA,TRBJ1-1,TRBV4-3,TGCGCCAGCAGCCAAGTCATTCTCGAGAACACTGAAGCTTTCTTT,CASSQVILENTEAFF
NA,NA,TRBJ2-3,TRBV19,TGTGCCAGTAGTGGGAATCTAGGGATTGGGGCAGATACGCAGTATTTT,CASSGNLGIGADTQYF
NA,once,TRBJ2-5,TRBV12-3/TRBV12-4,TGTGCCAGCAGTTTAGTGGAAGAGACCCAGTACTTC,CASSLVEETQYF
NA,NA,TRBJ2-7,TRBV5-1,TGCGCCAGCAGCTTAAAGTTGCCGCCTGGGGAGCAGTACTTC,CASSLKLPPGEQYF
NA,once,TRBJ2-1,TRBV6-5,TGTGCCAGCACCCAGGGTGAGCAGTTCTTC,CASTQGEQFF
NA,NA,TRBJ1-5,TRBV5-4,TGTGCCAGCAGCTTGGACAGGGAGTATCAGCCCCAGCATTTT,CASSLDREYQPQHF
TRBD1,NA,TRBJ2-7,TRBV27,TGTGCCAGCAGTTTATCGGGACAGGCTCCCTACGAGCAGTACTTC,CASSLSGQAPYEQYF
NA,NA,TRBJ2-3,TRBV6-5,TGTGCCAGCAGTACAACAGGGTCAGATACGCAGTATTTT,CASSTTGSDTQYF
NA,NA,TRBJ1-4,TRBV5-1,TGCGCCAGCAGGCAGGACCGTCGTGAAAAACTGTTTTTT,CASRQDRREKLFF
NA,NA,TRBJ2-5,TRBV13,TGTGCCAGCAGCTTATCCCCCTTACCGGGACGAGATGGGGAGACCCAGTACTTC,CASSLSPLPGRDGETQYF
NA,NA,TRBJ2-2,TRBV7-2,TGTGCCAGCAGCTTTAAGGGTTTTCAGGGTGTCACCGGGGAGCTGTTTTTT,CASSFKGFQGVTGELFF
NA,NA,TRBJ2-1,TRBV5-6,TGTGCCAGCAGCTTGATGAATGAGCAGTTCTTC,CASSLMNEQFF
NA,NA,TRBJ2-1,TRBV6-4,TGTGCCAGCAGTGACTCAGGCAGCGCGTCCTACAATGAGCAGTTCTTC,CASSDSGSASYNEQFF
TRBD1,NA,TRBJ1-2,TRBV5-4,TGTGCCAGCAGCCCACCACAGGGGGCGTCGTATGGCTACACCTTC,CASSPPQGASYGYTF
NA,NA,TRBJ1-5,TRBV5-1,TGCGCCAGCAGCCCCGATGCGGGAGGGAGCAATCAGCCCCAGCATTTT,CASSPDAGGSNQPQHF
TRBD1,NA,TRBJ2-5,TRBV7-6,TGTGCCAGCAGCTTAGATGAGGGACAGGGGAGAGGGTACCAAGAGACCCAGTACTTC,CASSLDEGQGRGYQETQYF
NA,NA,TRBJ1-2,TRBV18,TGTGCCAGCTCACCCAAGCAGGACTATGGCTACACCTTC,CASSPKQDYGYTF
NA,NA,TRBJ2-2,TRBV6-5,TGTGCCAGCAGTTACGGTCTCACGGGCGGGGAGCTGTTTTTT,CASSYGLTGGELFF
NA,NA,TRBJ2-1,TRBV7-3,TGTGCCAGCAGCTTAACGGGAAATGAGCAGTTCTTC,CASSLTGNEQFF
TRBD1,NA,TRBJ1-2,TRBV27,TGTGCCAGCAGTCCACTAGCAGGGGGCGGTGGCTACACCTTC,CASSPLAGGGGYTF
TRBD1,NA,TRBJ2-6,TRBV7-3,TGTGCCAGCAGCTTTACAGGGGGCTCTGGGGCCAACGTCCTGACTTTC,CASSFTGGSGANVLTF
TRBD1,NA,TRBJ2-7,TRBV28,TGTGCCAGCGGCCAGGGGGCTTACGAGCAGTACTTC,CASGQGAYEQYF
TRBD1,NA,TRBJ1-2,TRBV5-6,TGTGCCAGCAGCATCGGGACAGGGTGGGATTATGGCTACACCTTC,CASSIGTGWDYGYTF
NA,NA,TRBJ2-7,TRBV20-1,TGCAGTGCTAGTCTTCAGCGGGCGCTATTCTACGAGCAGTACTTC,CSASLQRALFYEQYF
NA,NA,TRBJ1-2,TRBV6-1,TGTGCCAGCAGTGAAAGGGGACGGGTGGGTGGCTACACCTTC,CASSERGRVGGYTF
NA,NA,TRBJ2-1,TRBV27,TGTGCCAGCAGCTTGCTCAGGGAGAGCTCCTACAATGAGCAGTTCTTC,CASSLLRESSYNEQFF
NA,NA,TRBJ1-5,TRBV20-1,TGCAGTGCTAGTGGCACGAATAGCAATCAGCCCCAGCATTTT,CSASGTNSNQPQHF
NA,NA,TRBJ1-2,TRBV7-2,TGTGCCAGCACCCCGGCGGCCGGGGGCAGAACGAGCTATTATGGCTACACCTTC,CASTPAAGGRTSYYGYTF
TRBD1,NA,TRBJ2-5,TRBV6-5,TGTGCCAGCAGCCTAGGACAGGTCCAAGAGACCCAGTACTTC,CASSLGQVQETQYF
NA,NA,TRBJ1-2,TRBV9,TGTGCCAGCAGCGTGGCGGGGGCGAGTGATGGCTACACCTTC,CASSVAGASDGYTF
NA,NA,TRBJ2-7,TRBV28,TGTGCCAGCAGTCGAGACAGACGCTACGAGCAGTACTTC,CASSRDRRYEQYF
NA,NA,TRBJ1-1,TRBV6-5,TGTGCCAGCAGTCCCACAGTGGGCACTGAAGCTTTCTTT,CASSPTVGTEAFF
TRBD1,NA,TRBJ1-2,TRBV6-5,TGTGCCAGCAGTAAGACAGGGTCGGAGGTGGATGGCTACACCTTC,CASSKTGSEVDGYTF
NA,NA,TRBJ1-5,TRBV19,TGTGCCAGTAGTATAGCTCCGAGTCTAGGGCAGCCCCAGCATTTT,CASSIAPSLGQPQHF
NA,NA,TRBJ2-3,TRBV4-3,TGCGCCAGCAGCCAAGACTGGCTAGATACGCAGTATTTT,CASSQDWLDTQYF
NA,NA,TRBJ2-7,TRBV3-1/TRBV3-2,TGTGCCAGCAGCCAAGATTGGCTAGGCAGGTACGAGCAGTACTTC,CASSQDWLGRYEQYF
TRBD2,NA,TRBJ2-5,TRBV6-5,TGTGCCAGCAGTAGGACTAGCGGAGAGGAGACCCAGTACTTC,CASSRTSGEETQYF
NA,NA,TRBJ1-2,TRBV30,TGTGCCTGGAGTGTCGCAGGGAGTGATTATGGCTACACCTTC,CAWSVAGSDYGYTF
NA,NA,TRBJ1-5,TRBV18,TGTGCCAGCTCACCCCAGGGAGGCGAAGGGGGTGGGAATCAGCCCCAGCATTTT,CASSPQGGEGGGNQPQHF
TRBD2,NA,TRBJ2-3,TRBV7-2,TGTGCCAGCAGCCCCACGGGGAGCGGGGGAGGCACAGATACGCAGTATTTT,CASSPTGSGGGTDTQYF
NA,NA,TRBJ2-1,TRBV15,TGTGCCACCAGCGGAAAGGGTTGGGGTGAGCAGTTCTTC,CATSGKGWGEQFF
NA,NA,TRBJ2-3,TRBV5-4,TGTGCCAGCAGCTCTTCCTTCACAGATACGCAGTATTTT,CASSSSFTDTQYF
TRBD1,NA,TRBJ1-2,TRBV18,TGTGCCAGCTCACCCGCCTTAGGGACAGCGAACTATGGCTACACCTTC,CASSPALGTANYGYTF
NA,NA,TRBJ2-3,TRBV25-1,TGTGCCAGCAGTGAGTATTCACTGCACACGCAGTATTTT,CASSEYSLHTQYF
NA,NA,TRBJ2-1,TRBV4-1,TGCGCCAGCAGCCCCCCCTTCGGGGATGAGCAGTTCTTC,CASSPPFGDEQFF
NA,NA,TRBJ1-2,TRBV7-2,TGTGCCAGCAGCTTAGTTGGGGTTGGGTACACCTTC,CASSLVGVGYTF
TRBD2,NA,TRBJ2-3,TRBV6-2/TRBV6-3,TGTGCCAGCAGTTATCAACTAGCGGGGGGGCGCACAGATACGCAGTATTTT,CASSYQLAGGRTDTQYF
TRBD1,NA,TRBJ1-6,TRBV18,TGTGCCAGCTCACCAATGATTTCAGGGGGCGATTCACCCCTCCACTTT,CASSPMISGGDSPLHF
NA,NA,TRBJ2-7,TRBV27,TGTGCCAGCAGTTTATGGGGGACGGCCTCCTACGAGCAGTACTTC,CASSLWGTASYEQYF
NA,NA,TRBJ2-2,TRBV18,TGTGCCAGCTCACCCAGCTTGGGGAGCACCGGGGAGCTGTTTTTT,CASSPSLGSTGELFF
NA,NA,TRBJ1-5,TRBV15,TGTGCCACCAGGAATCCGGGACCGGCTAATCAGCCCCAGCATTTT,CATRNPGPANQPQHF
NA,NA,TRBJ1-4,TRBV3-1/TRBV3-2,TGTGCCAGCACCGGGGCCGGTGAAAAACTGTTTTTT,CASTGAGEKLFF
NA,NA,TRBJ1-1,TRBV24-1,TGTGCCACCAGTGTGGGATGGAACACTGAAGCTTTCTTT,CATSVGWNTEAFF
NA,NA,TRBJ2-7,TRBV14,TGTGCCAGCAGCCAAGGCCAGGGGAATACCTACGAGCAGTACTTC,CASSQGQGNTYEQYF
TRBD1,NA,TRBJ2-7,TRBV3-1/TRBV3-2,TGTGCCAGCAGCCACCTTTCGGACAGGCGGTGGGACGAGCAGTACTTC,CASSHLSDRRWDEQYF
NA,once,TRBJ1-5,TRBV20-1,TGCAGTGCTAGTGCGGGGTCCAGCAATCAGCCCCAGCATTTT,CSASAGSSNQPQHF
TRBD2,NA,TRBJ2-3,TRBV4-2,TGTGCCAGCAGCCAAGTAGCGGGGGGGAAGACAGATACGCAGTATTTT,CASSQVAGGKTDTQYF
NA,NA,TRBJ1-1,TRBV6-5,TGTGCCAGCAGTTCCTCATATCGACAGACCACTGAAGCTTTCTTT,CASSSSYRQTTEAFF
NA,NA,TRBJ2-2,TRBV19,TGTGCCAGCGGGTCTCTGGGGCGCGAGTTCAACACCGGGGAGCTGTTTTTT,CASGSLGREFNTGELFF